The rows below give T cell receptor beta chains drawn from one sample of a study of T cells in Graves' hyperthyroidism and ophthalmopathy. TCRdb used MiXCR to reprocess the multiplex PCR reads, holding one entry per CDR3 protein. The data show approximately 400,000 distinct CDR3 sequences, about 16% seen once. Material for sequencing was blood. These receptors were obtained from a woman in her 30s with Graves' hyperthyroidism. The CDR3 runs from the conserved cysteine through the conserved F or W. Fields, in order: V gene, clone size, J gene, D gene, CDR3 DNA, CDR3 protein. The D gene is left open where the match is weak. Clone size is not always given. Where it is, it says once, few, many or a class for expanded clones.

TRBV28	many	TRBJ1-2	.	TGTGCCAGCCTCCTTGGCGGCTATGGCTACACCTTC	CASLLGGYGYTF
TRBV29-1	many	TRBJ2-5	TRBD1	TGCAGCGTTGTGGGACAGCAACTGGTAGCGCTCCAAGAGACCCAGTACTTC	CSVVGQQLVALQETQYF
TRBV6-1	many	TRBJ1-1	.	TGTGCCAGCAGTTATCCGGGGGGGAGCGGTACTGAAGCTTTCTTT	CASSYPGGSGTEAFF
TRBV19	.	TRBJ2-7	.	TGTGCCAGTAGTATCGTTGGAGGCTCCTCCGAGCAGTACTTC	CASSIVGGSSEQYF
TRBV7-2	many	TRBJ2-4	.	TGTGCCAGCAGCTTAGATGGGGGGCGCGGGGCCAAAAACATTCAGTACTTC	CASSLDGGRGAKNIQYF
TRBV30	few	TRBJ1-1	.	TGTGCCTGTAGCCCTTTTAACACTGAAGCTTTCTTT	CACSPFNTEAFF
TRBV7-9	many	TRBJ2-1	.	TGTGCCAGCAGCTTAGAGGGCCCGGTGGATGAGCAGTTCTTC	CASSLEGPVDEQFF
TRBV3-1	many	TRBJ1-1	.	TGTGCCAGCAGCCAGCCTCCCGTGAACACTGAAGCTTTCTTT	CASSQPPVNTEAFF
TRBV3-1	few	TRBJ1-4	TRBD1	TGTGCCAGCAGCCCCTTGGAGAGGGGGCAAGGAAAACTGTTTTTT	CASSPLERGQGKLFF
TRBV30	.	TRBJ1-1	.	TGTGCCTGGAGGGATTTCACGAACACTGAAGCTTTCTTT	CAWRDFTNTEAFF
TRBV5-1	few	TRBJ2-4	TRBD2	TGCGCCAGCAGCGGCGGGACTAGCGTAGCCAAAAACATTCAGTACTTC	CASSGGTSVAKNIQYF
TRBV20-1	many	TRBJ2-1	TRBD2	TGCAGTGCTAGAGGGGGTCGGGAGGGCTCCTACAATGAGCAGTTCTTC	CSARGGREGSYNEQFF
TRBV7-3	many	TRBJ2-2	.	TGTGCCAGCAGCCGTAACTCCCCTGGACTGAACACCGGGGAGCTGTTTTTT	CASSRNSPGLNTGELFF
TRBV6-2/TRBV6-3	.	TRBJ2-1	.	TGTGCCAGCAGTTACTTACTGAATGAGCAGTTCTTC	CASSYLLNEQFF
TRBV7-7	.	TRBJ2-2	.	TGTGCCAGCAGCCCCATTTTCGGGGAGCTGTTTTTT	CASSPIFGELFF
TRBV10-1	few	TRBJ2-7	.	TGCGCCAGCAGTGAGTCCCCCTACGAGCAGTACTTC	CASSESPYEQYF
TRBV7-9	many	TRBJ2-7	TRBD2	TGTGCCAGCAGCCTATCTAGCGGGAGGGTCTCCTACGAGCAGTACTTC	CASSLSSGRVSYEQYF
TRBV7-9	.	TRBJ2-3	.	TGTGCCAGCAGTCTCCCGGGGAGGCCACCACTAAGCACAGATACGCAGTATTTT	CASSLPGRPPLSTDTQYF
TRBV18	many	TRBJ1-6	.	TGTGCCAGCTCACCAGGACCCTATAATTCACCCCTCCACTTT	CASSPGPYNSPLHF
TRBV7-9	few	TRBJ2-7	TRBD2	TGTGCCAGCAGCTTACGACTAGCTCCCTACGAGCAGTACTTC	CASSLRLAPYEQYF
TRBV7-8	few	TRBJ2-1	TRBD2	TGTGCCAGCAGCCCCCTAGCGGAGTTCTACAATGAGCAGTTCTTC	CASSPLAEFYNEQFF
TRBV7-2	few	TRBJ2-5	TRBD2	TGTGCCAGCAGCTTAGGGTTAGCGGGAGAGTTGGAGACCCAGTACTTC	CASSLGLAGELETQYF
TRBV28	few	TRBJ2-7	.	TGTGCCAGACCCACGCTGCGCGAGCAGTACTTC	CARPTLREQYF
TRBV20-1	.	TRBJ2-1	TRBD2	TGCAGTGCAACGACTAGCGGGAGGGCCTACAATGAGCAGTTCTTC	CSATTSGRAYNEQFF
TRBV28	many	TRBJ2-7	.	TGTGCCAGCAGTCTCCTTACCGAGCAGTACTTC	CASSLLTEQYF
TRBV6-1	few	TRBJ1-1	TRBD1	TGTGCCAGCAGGAACCCGGACAGGGGAACTGAAGCTTTCTTT	CASRNPDRGTEAFF
TRBV30	.	TRBJ2-3	TRBD2	TGTGCCTGGAGTCGGGAGGCCGGGAATACGCAGTATTTT	CAWSREAGNTQYF
TRBV3-1	.	TRBJ1-1	TRBD1	TGTGCCAGCACGCAGGGGGTGAACACTGAAGCTTTCTTT	CASTQGVNTEAFF
TRBV4-1	few	TRBJ1-4	TRBD1	TGCGCCAGCAGCCCGAAGGACAGGGCCACTAATGAAAAACTGTTTTTT	CASSPKDRATNEKLFF
TRBV28	many	TRBJ2-1	.	TGTGCCAATGCAGGGCCTGGCAATGAGCAGTTCTTC	CANAGPGNEQFF
TRBV11-2	many	TRBJ2-7	TRBD2	TGTGCCAGCAGCTTAACTGACTCCACAGCGGGAGAAATCTACGAGCAGTACTTC	CASSLTDSTAGEIYEQYF
TRBV6-5	few	TRBJ2-7	.	TGTGCCAGCAGTTACTCGTGGGAGTTATCCTACGAGCAGTACTTC	CASSYSWELSYEQYF
TRBV20-1	few	TRBJ2-2	.	TGCAGTGCTAGAGATGCGATCCGCCGTGCCACCGGGGAGCTGTTTTTT	CSARDAIRRATGELFF
TRBV6-1	many	TRBJ2-4	.	TGTGCCAGCAGACAGGACCCGCTCGCCATTCAGTACTTC	CASRQDPLAIQYF
TRBV7-2	many	TRBJ1-5	.	TGTGCCAGCAGCTTTAAGCTCGGGAGCAATCAGCCCCAGCATTTT	CASSFKLGSNQPQHF
TRBV3-1	many	TRBJ1-1	.	TGTGCCAGCAGCCAAGACGGGGACACTGAAGCTTTCTTT	CASSQDGDTEAFF
TRBV20-1	few	TRBJ2-7	.	TGCAGTGCTAGAGATAACTACGAGCAGTACTTC	CSARDNYEQYF
TRBV19	.	TRBJ2-7	TRBD2	TGTGCCAGTAGTCTGGGGACTAGCCCTTCCTACGAGCAGTACTTC	CASSLGTSPSYEQYF
TRBV24-1	.	TRBJ2-1	TRBD2	TGTGCCACCAGTGACCCAACCACCGGGACTAGCGGGAGGACAGCCTACAATGAGCAGTTCTTC	CATSDPTTGTSGRTAYNEQFF
TRBV20-1	many	TRBJ2-7	.	TGCAGTGCTATCCCCCCCGCCTCCTACGAGCAGTACTTC	CSAIPPASYEQYF
TRBV20-1	few	TRBJ1-1	.	TGCAATTACGCCCCAGGCTCTGAAGCTTTCTTT	CNYAPGSEAFF
TRBV2	few	TRBJ2-5	.	TGTGCCAGCATTCAGCAGGGCGTCCCCAAAGAGACCCAGTACTTC	CASIQQGVPKETQYF
TRBV18	.	TRBJ1-4	TRBD1	TGTGCCAGCTCGCCCCAACAGGGGGATAATGAAAAACTGTTTTTT	CASSPQQGDNEKLFF
TRBV20-1	.	TRBJ1-2	.	TGCAGTGCTAGTCTGCCAAGGACGGGTAACTATGGCTACACCTTC	CSASLPRTGNYGYTF
TRBV27	.	TRBJ2-7	.	TGTGCCAGCAGGCAATTGGGGGGTTCCTACGAGCAGTACTTC	CASRQLGGSYEQYF
TRBV12-3/TRBV12-4	many	TRBJ2-1	TRBD2	TGTGCCAGCAGCCCGGGACTAGCGGGAGTCAGTGAGCAGTTCTTC	CASSPGLAGVSEQFF
TRBV7-3	many	TRBJ2-2	TRBD2	TGTGCCAGCAGCTTAAGGCCTAGCGGGAGGGCCCTCGACACCGGGGAGCTGTTTTTT	CASSLRPSGRALDTGELFF
TRBV11-2	few	TRBJ2-1	TRBD2	TGTGCCAGCAGCCGCCGACTAGCGGATAGCTCCTACAATGAGCAGTTCTTC	CASSRRLADSSYNEQFF
TRBV20-1	.	TRBJ2-3	.	TGCAGTGCTACTAATCGTGACACCAGCACAGATACGCAGTATTTT	CSATNRDTSTDTQYF
TRBV4-1	few	TRBJ1-1	.	TGCGCCAGCAGCCAAGAAAGGGGGTGGGGGTTCACTGAAGCTTTCTTT	CASSQERGWGFTEAFF
TRBV5-5	few	TRBJ2-7	.	TGTGCCAGCAGCTTGGGGGGGGGCATCTCCTACGAGCAGTACTTC	CASSLGGGISYEQYF
TRBV20-1	.	TRBJ1-5	.	TGCAGTGCTAGGATCAACAGGGCTGGCAATCAGCCCCAGCATTTT	CSARINRAGNQPQHF
TRBV28	many	TRBJ2-1	.	TGTGCCAGCAGAAAGGACAATGAGCAGTTCTTC	CASRKDNEQFF
TRBV4-1	.	TRBJ1-2	.	TGCGCCAGCAGCCAAGCCACCCGACCGACTACAAACTATGGCTACACCTTC	CASSQATRPTTNYGYTF
TRBV10-1	few	TRBJ2-1	TRBD1	TGCGCCAACAGTGAGATTGCGGGACAGGGTAATGAGCAGTTCTTC	CANSEIAGQGNEQFF
TRBV29-1	few	TRBJ2-7	TRBD2	TGCAGCGTTCTGCGGGAGGGCTCCTACGAGCAGTACTTC	CSVLREGSYEQYF
TRBV6-1	many	TRBJ2-7	.	TGTGCCAGCAGTGACACTAGTGAGGGAACCTACGAGCAGTACTTC	CASSDTSEGTYEQYF
TRBV2	many	TRBJ2-3	TRBD2	TGTGCCACCTCCGGGACTAGCGGGATTTTCACAGATACGCAGTATTTT	CATSGTSGIFTDTQYF
TRBV12-3/TRBV12-4	.	TRBJ2-3	TRBD1	TGTGCCAGCAGTCCTAGGACAGGAGCCACAGATACGCAGTATTTT	CASSPRTGATDTQYF
TRBV11-1	many	TRBJ1-1	.	TGTGCCAGCAGCTTAGACACCTGGAACACTGAAGCTTTCTTT	CASSLDTWNTEAFF